Included here is one T cell receptor (beta chain) sequence, with context. As yet, its antigen is unknown. This sample stems from a study of identical twins. TCRdb used MiXCR to reprocess the 5' RACE reads, holding one entry per CDR3 protein. The sample gives 520,000 or so distinct CDR3 sequences, under 25% of which show up once; 0.91% is in the top ten. General study findings and limits: The study reached conclusions through statistical analysis that was cross-sectional, not following the same donors. Whereas memory repertoires showed no such difference, abundant cord blood beta clonotypes carried fewer insertions.

This CDR3 is built from 11 residues. V was pared by 11 bases and J by 6 bases, with 11 bases between. CDR1 and CDR2 (germline): LNHNV, YYDKDF (reference sequence). The sample also formed part of further work on T cells expressing NK-cell markers. From that paper: It was sorted CD3+CD56-NKG2C+, CD3+CD56+NKG2C- and CD3+CD56+NKG2C+ T cells that provided the TCR beta repertoires.

This clonotype originated in a woman aged 18-29 years in good health. The material sequenced was CD4+ T cells sorted from blood. The chain has TRBV15 and TRBJ2-1; unclear D gene. CDR3 sequence reads: CALKGLNEQFF. The CDR3 DNA sequence: TGTGCCCTAAAAGGCCTCAATGAGCAGTTCTTC.